These 22 T cell receptor beta chains were sequenced from one sample in a study of blood T cell repertoires in COVID-19. Assay: immunoSEQ multiplex PCR; the TCRdb copy retains only in-frame clones and omits some. The table records some 150,000 clones, around 84% of them present only once. The specimen was peripheral blood. These receptors all come from a human donor in a cohort sampled during active COVID-19.

This clone was observed a handful of times. V is TRBV19 and J is TRBJ1-5, with 12 bases matching TRBD1. V lost 1 base and J lost 4; bases outside the gene matches: 5. The CDR3 covers 17 residues. Looked up from germline, CDR1 is LNHDA and CDR2 is SQIVND (reference sequence). The DNA of the CDR3 is TGTGCCAGTAGTATAGGGGACAGGGGGCGGGAAAATCAGCCCCAGCATTTT. Encoded protein: CASSIGDRGRENQPQHF.

The CDR3 region is CASRNNPRGRDGYTF. The CDR3 DNA reads as TGTGCCAGCAGGAATAACCCGAGGGGGCGTGATGGCTACACCTTC. This chain connects TRBV7-9 to TRBJ1-2; 7 nucleotides match TRBD1. Germline V CDR1 and CDR2: SEHNR, FQNEAQ (reference sequence). CDR3 length equals 15 residues. Trimming at V came to 6 bases and at J to 6 bases, leaving 13 bases not matched to a gene.

This clone was picked up a small number of times. This chain connects TRBV6-2 or TRBV6-3 to TRBJ1-2; D uncertain. The CDR3 has 14 residues. The V end lost 3 bases, the J end lost 4 bases, and 12 bases lay between the germline ends. Per the germline V gene, CDR1 is MNHEY and CDR2 is SVGEGT. CDR3 sequence reads: CASSYPPGAYGYTF. CDR3 coding DNA: TGTGCCAGCAGTTATCCCCCAGGCGCCTATGGCTACACCTTC.

The chain has TRBV6-2 or TRBV6-3 and TRBJ2-1; weak D call: TRBD2 (7 bases). Germline V gives CDR1 MNHEY, CDR2 SVGEGT. Trimming took off 2 bases at V and 6 bases at J, with 17 bases between the two ends. The CDR3 is 16 amino acids. CDR3 protein: CASSYTGGRTTNEQFF. CDR3 in DNA: TGTGCCAGCAGTTACACGGGGGGCCGGACTACCAATGAGCAGTTCTTC.

The chain links TRBV6-2 or TRBV6-3 to TRBJ1-4, with 9 nucleotides matching TRBD1. There are 17 residues in the CDR3. J was trimmed by 3 bases and V by 0 bases; bases with no gene match: 5. CDR1 MNHEY and CDR2 SVGEGT come from the germline V gene. CDR3 in amino acids: CASSYSSGTGSNEKLFF. The CDR3 nucleotides read TGTGCCAGCAGTTACTCGAGCGGGACAGGGTCTAATGAAAAACTGTTTTTT.

The CDR3 DNA reads as TGTGCCATCAGTGAGTCGACCGGGGGCACAGATACGCAGTATTTT. Translated: CAISESTGGTDTQYF. The V call is TRBV10-3, the J call TRBJ2-3; TRBD2 is a possible D gene (5 bases). Trimming stripped 0 bases from V and 1 base from J, with 8 bases between. This CDR3 has 15 amino acids. CDR1 is ENHRY, CDR2 SYGVKD, per germline.

The chain is built from TRBV27 and TRBJ1-5; 8 positions match TRBD1. Germline lookup yields CDR1 MNHEY and CDR2 SMNVEV (reference sequence). Trimming took 5 bases from V and 3 from J; bases not matched to a gene: 6. This CDR3 is 15 amino acids long. Written as DNA, the CDR3 is TGTGCCAGCAGTAGAAGGACAGGGAACAATCAGCCCCAGCATTTT. Translated: CASSRRTGNNQPQHF.

The chain recombines TRBV12-5 with TRBJ1-6; no firm D call. In germline, CDR1 is LGHNT, CDR2 FRNRAP. This CDR3 is 11 amino acids long. This CDR3 is CATRARSPLHF. DNA of the CDR3: TGTGCCACTCGAGCACGGTCACCCCTCCACTTT.

The chain links TRBV5-6 to TRBJ1-4; 10 positions match TRBD1. This CDR3 region has 15 residues. J gave up 8 bases and V 0 bases, and 4 bases lay outside the gene matches. Germline CDR1 and CDR2: SGHDT and YYEEEE. CDR3 nucleotides: TGTGCCAGCAGCTTGGTCGGGACAGGGGACGAAAAACTGTTTTTT. Residues: CASSLVGTGDEKLFF.

The chain has TRBV7-2 and TRBJ2-1; TRBD1 might be the D (5 bases). The V gene lost 7 bases and the J gene lost 0 bases, with 16 bases spanning the gap. Germline CDR1 is SGHTA and CDR2 is FQGNSA. The CDR3 loop spans 16 amino acids. In DNA, the CDR3 is TGTGCCAGCATCACTTTACAGGAGAGCTCCTACAATGAGCAGTTCTTC. Its translation is CASITLQESSYNEQFF. Using reference TRBV7-2 and TRBJ2-1 for the parts outside the CDR3, the full variable domain is GAGVSQSPSNKVTEKGKDVELRCDPISGHTALYWYRQSLGQGLEFLIYFQGNSAPDKSGLPSDRFSAERTGGSVSTLTIQRTQQEDSAVYLCASITLQESSYNEQFFGPGTRLTVL.

The chain joins TRBV7-9 to TRBJ1-2, with 9 bases aligning to TRBD1. The CDR3 has 14 amino acids. Germline lookup yields CDR1 SEHNR and CDR2 FQNEAQ (reference sequence). V gave up 5 bases and J gave up 2 bases; unmatched junction bases: 3. The CDR3 coding sequence is TGTGCCAGCAGCCACAGGGGGCTAAACTATGGCTACACCTTC. Translation gives CASSHRGLNYGYTF. Together with reference TRBV7-9 and TRBJ1-2, the CDR3 gives the full variable domain: DTGVSQNPRHKITKRGQNVTFRCDPISEHNRLYWYRQTLGQGPEFLTYFQNEAQLEKSRLLSDRFSAERPKGSFSTLEIQRTEQGDSAMYLCASSHRGLNYGYTFGSGTRLTVV.

The rearrangement uses TRBV6-5 and TRBJ1-1, with TRBD1 matching 8 bases. V was pared by 5 bases and J by 3 bases, with 5 bases of the junction left unmatched. From germline, CDR1 is MNHEY and CDR2 SVGAGI. CDR3 length: 14 residues. CDR3: CASSMRTGYTEAFF. CDR3 sequence (DNA): TGTGCCAGCAGTATGAGGACAGGGTACACTGAAGCTTTCTTT.

This rearrangement joins TRBV7-2 to TRBJ1-2; a weak D match, TRBD1 (6 bases). The CDR3 spans 12 residues. Germline CDR1 and CDR2: SGHTA and FQGNSA. Between the trimmed V and J ends, which lost 6 bases and 8 bases, there was a span of 13 bases. CDR3 DNA: TGTGCCAGCAGTTGGGAAACAGGGGGCTACACCTTC. Encoded protein: CASSWETGGYTF.

The V call is TRBV11-1, the J call TRBJ2-2; D may be TRBD1 (6 bases). This CDR3 is 13 amino acids long. From germline, CDR1 is SGHAT and CDR2 FQDESV (reference sequence). V was shortened by 4 bases and J by 6 bases, with 9 bases between the two germline ends. The chain's CDR3 is CASSSRTAGELFF. The CDR3 nucleotides read TGTGCCAGCAGCTCTCGGACAGCCGGGGAGCTGTTTTTT.

The rearrangement links TRBV12-3 or TRBV12-4 to TRBJ1-1; no reliable D call. The CDR3 runs 13 residues. Trimming removed 6 bases at V and 3 bases at J, with 11 bases between. The CDR3 loop reads CASSVLGYTEAFF. The CDR3 DNA reads as TGTGCCAGCAGCGTACTAGGCTACACTGAAGCTTTCTTT.

In this sample, this clone turned up once. This chain joins TRBV7-6 and TRBJ2-7; 13 nucleotides match TRBD2. Unmatched junction bases numbered 9, after V lost 4 bases and J lost 6 bases. The CDR3 spans 16 residues. Germline lookup yields CDR1 SGHVS and CDR2 FNYEAQ. CDR3 nucleotide sequence: TGTGCCAGCAGCTACGGACTAGCGGGGGTTTCGGTCGAGCAGTACTTC. The encoded protein is CASSYGLAGVSVEQYF.

The chain recombines TRBV9 with TRBJ1-3; D possibly corresponds to TRBD1 (5 bases). The V and J ends lost 4 bases and 4 bases respectively, with 12 bases between them. CDR3 length: 14 amino acids. Germline loops: CDR1 SGDLS, CDR2 YYNGEE. The CDR3 bases are TGTGCCAGCAGCCCCGGGGGGATCGGAAACACCATATATTTT. It yields the protein CASSPGGIGNTIYF. The whole variable domain, filled in from reference TRBV9 and TRBJ1-3, reads DSGVTQTPKHLITATGQRVTLRCSPRSGDLSVYWYQQSLDQGLQFLIQYYNGEERAKGNILERFSAQQFPDLHSELNLSSLELGDSALYFCASSPGGIGNTIYFGEGSWLTVV.

A single count supports this clone. The J gene is TRBJ1-5, the V gene TRBV5-6; 8 bases are a match to TRBD1. The CDR3 extends over 14 amino acids. J gave up 5 bases and V 0 bases, and 1 base lay outside the gene matches. Looked up from germline, CDR1 is SGHDT and CDR2 is YYEEEE. CDR3 residues: CASSLGTGHQPQHF. The CDR3 DNA is TGTGCCAGCAGCTTGGGGACAGGGCATCAGCCCCAGCATTTT.

CDR3 region: CASSLGGRETSGEQYF. The CDR3 nucleotides are TGTGCCAGCAGCTTAGGCGGGCGGGAAACCTCGGGGGAGCAGTACTTC. The chain links TRBV7-6 to TRBJ2-7; perhaps TRBD2 as D (6 bases). The CDR3 runs 16 residues. Trimming pared 1 base from V and 7 bases from J, leaving 20 bases between. CDR1 is SGHVS, CDR2 FNYEAQ, per germline. Supplemented by reference TRBV7-6 and TRBJ2-7, the full variable domain reads GAGVSQSPRYKVTKRGQDVALRCDPISGHVSLYWYRQALGQGPEFLTYFNYEAQQDKSGLPNDRFSAERPEGSISTLTIQRTEQRDSAMYRCASSLGGRETSGEQYFGPGTRLTVT.

The V gene is TRBV7-8, the J gene TRBJ2-5; D is uncertain. The germline V gene encodes CDR1 SGHVS and CDR2 FQNEAQ. This CDR3 has 14 residues. Trimming pared 1 base from V and 5 bases from J, leaving 11 bases between. As DNA, the CDR3 is TGTGCCAGCAGCTTAGGAATAGCTTGGGAGACCCAGTACTTC. Translated, it gives CASSLGIAWETQYF.

The V gene is TRBV10-3, the J gene TRBJ1-2; possible D gene TRBD1, 6 bases. The CDR3 contains 14 residues. Trimming left V 7 bases short and J 0 bases short, with 12 bases between. Germline V lookup: CDR1 ENHRY, CDR2 SYGVKD. As DNA, the CDR3 is TGTGCCATCATCGGGGACACGTCTAACTATGGCTACACCTTC. Its translation: CAIIGDTSNYGYTF.

The table lists this clone with a few counts. The chain has TRBV12-3 or TRBV12-4 and TRBJ1-2; TRBD1 might be the D (6 bases). Trimming stripped 5 bases from V and 5 bases from J, with 9 bases between. The CDR3 runs 12 residues. The CDR3: CASSQQGYGYTF. The CDR3 DNA follows: TGTGCCAGCAGTCAACAGGGTTATGGCTACACCTTC.